What follows describes a single T cell receptor beta chain. Assay: immunoSEQ multiplex PCR; the TCRdb copy retains only in-frame clones and omits some. The sample has about 7,600 clones, approximately 59% seen once; the top ten hold about 7.5%. Germline CDR1 LNHDA, CDR2 SQIVND (reference sequence). V lost 6 bases, J lost 4 bases, and 2 bases stayed unmatched. The CDR3 is made up of 13 amino acids. The data belong to a study of T cells in localized non-small cell lung cancer. Specimen: lymph node tissue, collected before any cancer treatment. The rearrangement joins TRBV19 to TRBJ1-5; 8 nucleotides agree with TRBD1. The source is a male donor older than 55 with stage I squamous cell lung carcinoma. CDR3 loop: CASRGQENQPQHF. The CDR3 DNA is TGTGCCAGTAGGGGACAGGAAAATCAGCCCCAGCATTTT.